This T cell receptor (beta chain) was recovered during a study of cytomegalovirus exposure and HLA in healthy donors. About the study: Both the roughly 120 validation repertoires and the approximately 640 first-cohort repertoires used the same platform, as reported by a later analysis. Study findings and constraints: More than 150 TCR beta chains were listed as cytomegalovirus-associated. Diagnosis of cytomegalovirus status made by the classifier reportedly showed high specificity and sensitivity. In vitro checks showed that a few CMV-associated chains really do target CMV antigens.

Only a few counts were recorded for this clone. As yet, its antigen is unknown. The CDR3 covers 13 residues. Trimming took 2 bases from V and 7 from J, leaving 9 bases between them. Germline-derived CDR1 and CDR2 are LNHDA and SQIVND (reference sequence). TCRdb keeps only in-frame clones here, not all; method: immunoSEQ multiplex PCR. The repertoire holds 150,000 to 200,000 clones, with approximately 86% as singletons. This sequence originates from a young man in good health and CMV-seropositive. The V gene is TRBV19, the J gene TRBJ2-1, with D unresolved. What was sequenced was PBMCs. The CDR3 loop reads CASSITGPNEQFF. CDR3 nucleotide sequence: TGTGCCAGTAGTATAACGGGTCCTAATGAGCAGTTCTTC.